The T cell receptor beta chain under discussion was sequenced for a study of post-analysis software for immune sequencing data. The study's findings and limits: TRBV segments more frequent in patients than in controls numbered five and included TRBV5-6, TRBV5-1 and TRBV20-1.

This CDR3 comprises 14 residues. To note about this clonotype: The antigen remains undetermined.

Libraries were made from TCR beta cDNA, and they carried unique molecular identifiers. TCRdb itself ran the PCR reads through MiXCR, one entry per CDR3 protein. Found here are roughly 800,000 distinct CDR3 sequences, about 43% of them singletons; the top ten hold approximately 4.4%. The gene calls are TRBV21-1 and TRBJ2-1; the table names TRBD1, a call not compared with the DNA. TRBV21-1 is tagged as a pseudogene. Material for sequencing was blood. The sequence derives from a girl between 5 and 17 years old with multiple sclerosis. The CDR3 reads CASTIPDSYNEQFF. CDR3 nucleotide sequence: TGTGCCAGCACAATACCAGACAGTTACAATGAGCAGTTCTTC.